Included here is one T cell receptor (beta chain) sequence, with context. The antigen is undetermined. The data originate from a study of T cells in localized non-small cell lung cancer. Study-level findings and limits: Tumor showed lower T cell clonality than uninvolved adjacent lung, where it was highest.

Trimming took 6 bases from V and 3 from J, leaving 10 bases between them. CDR1 and CDR2 from the germline V gene are MDHEN and SYDVKM. This CDR3 has 13 amino acids. The repertoire was sequenced with immunoSEQ multiplex PCR; TCRdb's copy has only in-frame clones and lacks some. The data contain about 23,000 clones, about 88% of them singletons. The source material was peripheral blood, sampled before any cancer treatment. This TCR was sampled from a male donor aged 60 or older with stage I lung adenocarcinoma. The gene calls are TRBV28 and TRBJ2-3; D gene uncertain. The CDR3 protein is CASSVRDTDTQYF. CDR3 nucleotides: TGTGCCAGCAGCGTGAGAGATACAGATACGCAGTATTTT.